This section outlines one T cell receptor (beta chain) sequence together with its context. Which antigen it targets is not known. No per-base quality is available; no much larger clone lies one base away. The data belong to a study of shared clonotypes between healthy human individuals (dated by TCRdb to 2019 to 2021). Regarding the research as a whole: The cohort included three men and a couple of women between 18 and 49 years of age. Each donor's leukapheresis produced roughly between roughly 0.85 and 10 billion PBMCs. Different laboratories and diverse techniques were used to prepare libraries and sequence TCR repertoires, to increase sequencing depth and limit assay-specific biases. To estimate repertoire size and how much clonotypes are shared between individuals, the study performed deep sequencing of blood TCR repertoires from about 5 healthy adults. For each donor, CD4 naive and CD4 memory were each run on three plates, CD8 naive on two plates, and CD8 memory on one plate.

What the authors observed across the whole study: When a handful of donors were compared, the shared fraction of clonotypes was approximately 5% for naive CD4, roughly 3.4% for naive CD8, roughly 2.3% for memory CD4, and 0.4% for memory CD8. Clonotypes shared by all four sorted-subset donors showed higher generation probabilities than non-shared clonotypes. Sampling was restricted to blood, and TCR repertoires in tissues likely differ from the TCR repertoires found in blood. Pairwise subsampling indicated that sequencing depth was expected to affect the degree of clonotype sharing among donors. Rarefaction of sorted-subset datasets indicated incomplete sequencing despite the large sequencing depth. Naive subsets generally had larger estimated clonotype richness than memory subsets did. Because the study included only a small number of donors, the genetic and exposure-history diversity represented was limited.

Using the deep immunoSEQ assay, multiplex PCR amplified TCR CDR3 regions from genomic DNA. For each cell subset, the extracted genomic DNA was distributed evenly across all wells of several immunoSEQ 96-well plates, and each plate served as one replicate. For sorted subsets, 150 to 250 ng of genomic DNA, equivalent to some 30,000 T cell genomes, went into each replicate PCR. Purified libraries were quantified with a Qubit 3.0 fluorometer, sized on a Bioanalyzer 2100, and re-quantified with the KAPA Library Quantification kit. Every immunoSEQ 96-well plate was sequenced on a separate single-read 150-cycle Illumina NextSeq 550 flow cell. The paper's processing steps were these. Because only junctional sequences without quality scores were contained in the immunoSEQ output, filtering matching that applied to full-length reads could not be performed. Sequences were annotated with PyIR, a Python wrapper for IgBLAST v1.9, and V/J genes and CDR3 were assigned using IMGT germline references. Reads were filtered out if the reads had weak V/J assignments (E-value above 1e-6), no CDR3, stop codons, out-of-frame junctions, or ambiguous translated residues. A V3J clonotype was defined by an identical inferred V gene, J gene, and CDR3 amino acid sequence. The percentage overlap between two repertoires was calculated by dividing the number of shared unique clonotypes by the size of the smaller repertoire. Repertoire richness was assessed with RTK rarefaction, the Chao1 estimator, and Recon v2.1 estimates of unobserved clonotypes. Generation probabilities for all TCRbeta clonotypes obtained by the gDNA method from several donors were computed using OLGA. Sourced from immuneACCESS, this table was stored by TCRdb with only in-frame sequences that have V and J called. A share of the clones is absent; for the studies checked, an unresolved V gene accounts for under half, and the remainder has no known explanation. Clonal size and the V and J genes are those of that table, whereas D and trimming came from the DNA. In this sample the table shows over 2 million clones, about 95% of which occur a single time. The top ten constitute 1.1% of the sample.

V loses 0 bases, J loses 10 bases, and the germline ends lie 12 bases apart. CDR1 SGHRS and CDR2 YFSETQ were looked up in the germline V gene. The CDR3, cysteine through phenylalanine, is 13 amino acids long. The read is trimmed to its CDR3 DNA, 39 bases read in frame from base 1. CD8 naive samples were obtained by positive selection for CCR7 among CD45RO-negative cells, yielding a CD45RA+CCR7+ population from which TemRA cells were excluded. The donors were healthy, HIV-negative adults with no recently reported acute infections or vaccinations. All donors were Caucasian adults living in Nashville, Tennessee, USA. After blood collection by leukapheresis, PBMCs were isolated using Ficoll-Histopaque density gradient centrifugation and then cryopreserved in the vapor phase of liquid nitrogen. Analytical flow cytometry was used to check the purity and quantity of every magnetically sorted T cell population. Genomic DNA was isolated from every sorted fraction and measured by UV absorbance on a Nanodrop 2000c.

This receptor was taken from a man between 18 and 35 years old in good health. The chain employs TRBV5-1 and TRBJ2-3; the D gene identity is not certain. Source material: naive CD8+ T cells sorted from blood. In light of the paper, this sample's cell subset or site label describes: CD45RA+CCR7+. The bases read TGCGCCAGCAGCTTGGATCCCGATTGGCCGCAGTATTTT. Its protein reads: CASSLDPDWPQYF. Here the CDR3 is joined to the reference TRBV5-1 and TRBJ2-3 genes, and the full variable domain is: KAGVTQTPRYLIKTRGQQVTLSCSPISGHRSVSWYQQTPGQGLQFLFEYFSETQRNKGNFPGRFSGRQFSNSRSEMNVSTLELGDSALYLCASSLDPDWPQYFGPGTRLTVL.